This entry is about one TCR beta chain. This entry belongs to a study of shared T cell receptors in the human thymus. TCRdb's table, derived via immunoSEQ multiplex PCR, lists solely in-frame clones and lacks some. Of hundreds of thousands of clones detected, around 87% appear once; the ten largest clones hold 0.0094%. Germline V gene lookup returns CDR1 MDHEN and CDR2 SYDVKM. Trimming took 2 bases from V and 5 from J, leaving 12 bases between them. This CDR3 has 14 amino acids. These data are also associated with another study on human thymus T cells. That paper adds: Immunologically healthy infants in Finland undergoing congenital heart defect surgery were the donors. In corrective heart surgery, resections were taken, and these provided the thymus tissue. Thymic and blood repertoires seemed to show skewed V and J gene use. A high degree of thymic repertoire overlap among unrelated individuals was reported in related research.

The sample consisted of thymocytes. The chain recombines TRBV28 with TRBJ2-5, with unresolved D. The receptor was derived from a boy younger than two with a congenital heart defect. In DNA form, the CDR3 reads TGTGCCAGCAGTTTACGTGAGCGACGGGAGACCCAGTACTTC. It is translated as CASSLRERRETQYF.